This entry concerns a single T cell receptor beta chain. The target antigen is unknown. From cryopreserved PBMCs came around 2 micrograms of genomic DNA used for TCR beta libraries. This entry comes from a study of cytotoxic CD8 clonotypes in ibrutinib-treated CLL. Findings of the study overall: There were few public clonotypes, and on treatment they contracted or stayed stable. Sampling of sustained-remission and progressing patients occurred at differing times. Clonality climbed at ibrutinib response, then dropped toward baseline at progression.

Looked up from germline, CDR1 is SQVTM and CDR2 is ANQGSEA. Deletions cut 7 bases from V and 8 bases from J, with 17 bases between. CDR3 length equals 12 residues. Sequenced by immunoSEQ multiplex PCR; TCRdb stores in-frame clones only, minus some. The table records 9,500 to 14,000 clones, about four fifths of them present only once. This chain uses TRBV29-1 with TRBJ1-1; perhaps TRBD1 as D (5 bases). Specimen: PBMCs, collected at disease progression, from a patient treated with ibrutinib. This TCR came from a human donor with chronic lymphocytic leukemia. The DNA of the CDR3 is TGCAGCGGCGTTCAGTGGACACTGGAAGCTTTCTTT. Translation gives CSGVQWTLEAFF.